This T cell receptor (beta chain) was observed in a study of CD8 T cells in ankylosing spondylitis. General observations from the study: Significant enrichment of disease-linked clones was reportedly seen in matched ankylosing spondylitis synovial fluid. A TCR beta motif of seven or eight highly homologous variants appeared characteristic of ankylosing spondylitis blood.

Quantitative 5'-RACE with molecular barcodes was used to make the TCR beta libraries. One entry per CDR3 protein results from TCRdb running MiXCR on the 5' RACE reads. This table has around 770,000 distinct CDR3 sequences, about 12% appearing once. This clonotype was observed many times. Its antigen is not known. CDR1 and CDR2 from the germline V gene are SGHTA and FQGTGA. This CDR3 contains 14 residues. Trimming left V 3 bases short and J 3 bases short, with 8 bases between. The J gene is TRBJ2-2, the V gene TRBV7-3, with D tentatively TRBD1 (5 bases). Sequences were obtained from blood, either unsorted or a sorted T cell fraction (not recorded which). This receptor was obtained from a male donor with ankylosing spondylitis. The CDR3 bases are TGTGCCAGCAGCTTTATAGGGGACACCGGGGAGCTGTTTTTT. The encoded protein is CASSFIGDTGELFF.